Below are 13 T cell receptor beta chains sequenced from a single sample in a study of blood T cell repertoires in COVID-19. Assay: immunoSEQ multiplex PCR; the TCRdb copy retains only in-frame clones and omits some. The data contain roughly 400,000 clones, about 90% of them singletons. The sample was PBMCs or T cells enriched from blood (not recorded which). The receptors were sampled from a man between 18 and 35 years old who had recovered from COVID-19.

The rearrangement joins TRBV12-3 or TRBV12-4 to TRBJ2-7, with D possibly matching TRBD1 (6 bases). The CDR3 is made up of 13 amino acids. The V and J ends lost 6 bases and 6 bases respectively, with 15 bases between them. CDR3: CASSPETGFEQYF. CDR3 bases: TGTGCCAGCAGCCCCGAAACAGGGTTCGAGCAGTACTTC.

V and J are TRBV2 and TRBJ1-2; tentative D call: TRBD1 (5 bases). Germline V gives CDR1 SNHLY, CDR2 FYNNEI. The CDR3 length is 12 residues. The germline V and J ends were trimmed by 3 bases and 8 bases, with 10 bases remaining between them. The CDR3 loop is CASSEGRAGYTF. CDR3 coding DNA: TGTGCCAGCAGTGAGGGGCGTGCCGGCTACACCTTC.

The chain is built from TRBV7-7 and TRBJ2-2, with 8 bases matching TRBD1. The J segment lost 3 bases and the V segment lost 5 bases, leaving 5 bases of the junction unmatched. This CDR3 is built from 15 residues. Germline-derived CDR1 and CDR2 are SSHAT and FNYEAQ (reference sequence). CDR3 sequence reads: CASSPDRADTGELFF. In DNA form, the CDR3 reads TGTGCCAGCAGCCCGGACAGGGCAGACACCGGGGAGCTGTTTTTT.

This chain links TRBV5-1 with TRBJ2-3, with D possibly matching TRBD2 (6 bases). The length of the CDR3 is 17 residues. V lost 0 bases and J lost 1, with 15 bases in between. The germline V gene encodes CDR1 SGHRS and CDR2 YFSETQ. This chain's CDR3 is CASSLAPRGGGTDTQYF. CDR3 bases: TGCGCCAGCAGCTTGGCTCCTCGTGGAGGGGGCACAGATACGCAGTATTTT.

In nucleotides, the CDR3 is TGTGCCATCAGTCCACAGGGATCTAGTAATCAGCCCCAGCATTTT. Encoded protein: CAISPQGSSNQPQHF. V gene TRBV10-3 combines with J gene TRBJ1-5; possible D gene TRBD1, 6 bases. The V end lost 5 bases, the J end lost 4 bases, and 15 bases lay between the germline ends. CDR1 is ENHRY, CDR2 SYGVKD, per germline. The length of the CDR3 is 15 residues.

This clone turned up a few times. This CDR3 is CASIMDSRTDTQYF. CDR3 nucleotides: TGTGCCAGCATTATGGACAGCCGCACAGATACGCAGTATTTT. The chain uses TRBV2 and TRBJ2-3; weak D call: TRBD1 (6 bases). V was shortened by 7 bases and J by 1 base, with 12 bases between the two germline ends. Germline CDR1 and CDR2: SNHLY and FYNNEI. The CDR3 spans 14 residues.

The chain recombines TRBV7-8 with TRBJ2-7; D is perhaps TRBD2 (5 bases). Germline assignment: CDR1 SGHVS and CDR2 FQNEAQ. V shed 5 bases and J shed 7 bases, with 12 bases lying between them. There are 12 residues in the CDR3. The CDR3 here is CASSHPSGEQYF. In nucleotides, the CDR3 is TGTGCCAGCAGCCACCCGAGCGGTGAGCAGTACTTC.

The genes are TRBV18 and TRBJ1-1; a weak D match, TRBD1 (6 bases). CDR3 length: 14 residues. Germline lookup yields CDR1 KGHSH and CDR2 LQKENI. V dropped 3 bases and J dropped 6 bases, with 14 bases sitting between them. CDR3 region: CASSPQWGGAEAFF. The CDR3 DNA reads TGTGCCAGCTCACCGCAGTGGGGGGGCGCTGAAGCTTTCTTT.

The chain links TRBV28 to TRBJ2-5; 8 bases are shared with TRBD2. J lost 2 bases, V lost 4 bases, and 9 bases had no gene match. The germline V gene encodes CDR1 MDHEN and CDR2 SYDVKM. The CDR3 runs 16 residues. The CDR3 here is CASSSLLAELQETQYF. CDR3 nucleotide sequence: TGTGCCAGCAGTTCGTTACTAGCGGAGTTACAAGAGACCCAGTACTTC.

V gene TRBV6-6 combines with J gene TRBJ2-3; possible D gene TRBD2, 5 bases. The germline V gene encodes CDR1 MNHNY and CDR2 SVGAGI (reference sequence). V lost 6 bases and J lost 4, with 17 bases in between. The CDR3 runs 15 residues. CDR3 sequence reads: CASRLGLNPPDTQYF. In DNA, the CDR3 is TGTGCCAGCAGACTAGGACTCAACCCCCCAGATACGCAGTATTTT.

Points on this clone: Other DNA sequences from this sample encode an identical CDR3 as well. J is TRBJ1-2 and V is TRBV19; D is perhaps TRBD1 (6 bases). The length of the CDR3 is 12 residues. V lost 6 bases and J lost 5, with 10 bases in between. The V gene's germline CDR1 is LNHDA and CDR2 SQIVND (reference sequence). The CDR3, as DNA: TGTGCCAGTAGAACAGGGAGTTATGGCTACACCTTC. Protein product: CASRTGSYGYTF.

This sequence joins TRBV12-3 or TRBV12-4 and TRBJ1-1; D ambiguous. Trimming removed 8 bases at V and 5 bases at J, with 15 bases between. This CDR3 contains 13 residues. The CDR3 nucleotides read TGTGCCAGCCGACGCGGAGGGAGGACTGAAGCTTTCTTT. Its protein product is CASRRGGRTEAFF.

This clone was counted a single time. Within the sample, other DNA sequences also encode this same CDR3. The CDR3 coding sequence is TGCGCCAGCAGCTTGCAGGGGTCCCCCTACGAGCAGTACTTC. It encodes CASSLQGSPYEQYF. V and J are TRBV5-1 and TRBJ2-7, with a possible D match to TRBD1 (6 bases). The CDR3 is 14 residues long. CDR1 is SGHRS, CDR2 YFSETQ, per germline. With 1 base removed from V and 2 bases from J, the gap between germline ends came to 10 bases.